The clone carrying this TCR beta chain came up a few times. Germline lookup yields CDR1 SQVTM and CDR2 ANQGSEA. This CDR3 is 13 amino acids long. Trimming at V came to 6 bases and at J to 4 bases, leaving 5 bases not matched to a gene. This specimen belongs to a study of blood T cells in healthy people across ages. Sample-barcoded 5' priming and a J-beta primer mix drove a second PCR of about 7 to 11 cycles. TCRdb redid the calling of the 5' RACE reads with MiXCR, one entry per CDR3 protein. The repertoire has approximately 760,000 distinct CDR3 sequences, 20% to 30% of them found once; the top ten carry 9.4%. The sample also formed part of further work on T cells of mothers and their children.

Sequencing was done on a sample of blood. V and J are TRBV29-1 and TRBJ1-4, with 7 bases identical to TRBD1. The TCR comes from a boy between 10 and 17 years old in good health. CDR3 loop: CSVMTGYNEKLFF. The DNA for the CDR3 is TGCAGCGTGATGACAGGGTATAATGAAAAACTGTTTTTT.